A single sample gave rise to the 10 T cell receptor beta chains below, sequenced in a study of blood T cell repertoires in COVID-19. TCRdb's copy holds only in-frame clones and misses some; the assay was immunoSEQ multiplex PCR. The data hold over 350,000 clones, with around 89% observed a single time. Sequenced: peripheral blood. The source of these receptors is a woman in her 30s with acute or convalescent COVID-19.

The chain employs TRBV30 and TRBJ1-2; unclear D gene. V was cut by 7 bases and J by 5 bases, with 14 bases left in between. CDR1 and CDR2 (germline): GTSNPN, SVGIG (reference sequence). The CDR3 length is 12 residues. The CDR3 loop reads CASDFSEYGYTF. The CDR3 DNA reads TGTGCCTCAGATTTCTCGGAGTATGGCTACACCTTC.

The chain is built from TRBV5-4 and TRBJ2-5, with a possible D match to TRBD2 (6 bases). Trimming stripped 4 bases from V and 4 bases from J, with 17 bases between. This CDR3 is 15 amino acids long. Germline CDR1 SGHNT, CDR2 YYREEE (reference sequence). CDR3 in amino acids: CASSLVTGGSETQYF. The DNA of the CDR3 is TGTGCCAGCAGCCTAGTTACCGGGGGATCAGAGACCCAGTACTTC.

The rearrangement joins TRBV7-2 to TRBJ2-7; D might be TRBD2 (5 bases). V lost 4 bases and J lost 5, with 21 bases in between. The CDR3 covers 16 residues. CDR1 and CDR2 (germline): SGHTA, FQGNSA. The CDR3 spells CASSSPTPRGKNEQYF. The DNA of the CDR3 is TGTGCCAGCAGCTCCCCGACGCCTCGGGGAAAGAACGAGCAGTACTTC.

The rearrangement links TRBV7-2 to TRBJ2-3; 7 bases are shared with TRBD2. Germline CDR1 reads SGHTA; CDR2 reads FQGNSA. V lost 0 bases, J lost 10 bases, and 10 bases stayed unmatched. CDR3 size: 15 residues. In DNA, the CDR3 is TGTGCCAGCAGCTTAGCGCCTAGCGGCAACCGGGCGCAGTATTTT. Residues: CASSLAPSGNRAQYF. Full variable domain (outside the CDR3, taken from reference TRBV7-2 and TRBJ2-3): GAGVSQSPSNKVTEKGKDVELRCDPISGHTALYWYRQSLGQGLEFLIYFQGNSAPDKSGLPSDRFSAERTGGSVSTLTIQRTQQEDSAVYLCASSLAPSGNRAQYFGPGTRLTVL.

The chain uses TRBV5-1 and TRBJ2-7; TRBD1 matches 8 bases. V dropped 6 bases and J dropped 1; count of bases not matched to a gene: 6. The CDR3 sequence is 14 residues long. The V gene's germline CDR1 is SGHRS and CDR2 YFSETQ. The CDR3 sequence is CASKGGTGSYEQYF. CDR3 nucleotide sequence: TGCGCCAGCAAAGGGGGGACAGGTTCCTACGAGCAGTACTTC.

The rearrangement uses TRBV6-2 or TRBV6-3 and TRBJ2-2; TRBD2 aligns across 7 bases. Germline CDR1 and CDR2: MNHEY and SVGEGT. The V gene end was trimmed by 4 bases and the J gene end by 5 bases; junction bases not matched to a gene: 4. This CDR3 region has 14 residues. In DNA, the CDR3 is TGTGCCAGCAGTTGGACTAGGAGGACCGGGGAGCTGTTTTTT. This gives the protein CASSWTRRTGELFF.

CDR3 amino acids: CASTGGGTGYQPQHF. CDR3 nucleotides: TGCGCCAGCACCGGCGGGGGGACAGGGTATCAGCCCCAGCATTTT. The J gene is TRBJ1-5, the V gene TRBV10-1; 9 bases line up with TRBD1. The CDR3 is made up of 15 amino acids. Per the germline V gene, CDR1 is WNHNN and CDR2 is SYGVQD (reference sequence). Trimming cost V 7 bases and J 5 bases; bases outside gene matches: 9.

The chain couples TRBV5-6 to TRBJ2-3; the match to TRBD2 covers 10 bases. With 6 bases clipped from V and 2 bases from J, the junction kept 12 bases outside the gene matches. From germline, CDR1 is SGHDT and CDR2 YYEEEE. The CDR3 length is 17 residues. In nucleotides, the CDR3 is TGTGCCAGCAACCGAAGGCTAGCGGGGGACCACACAGATACGCAGTATTTT. Amino acid sequence: CASNRRLAGDHTDTQYF.

The CDR3 protein is CATSRDLGQDNEQFF. The CDR3 DNA follows: TGTGCCACCAGCAGAGATTTGGGGCAGGACAATGAGCAGTTCTTC. The rearrangement uses TRBV15 and TRBJ2-1, with D possibly matching TRBD1 (5 bases). Per the germline V gene, CDR1 is LNHNV and CDR2 is YYDKDF (reference sequence). Trimming took off 0 bases at V and 5 bases at J, with 11 bases between the two ends. The CDR3 has 15 amino acids.

This chain uses TRBV14 with TRBJ1-2; the D is unclear. V lost 4 bases and J 5 bases, leaving 11 bases between the germline ends. Germline loops: CDR1 SGHDN, CDR2 FVKESK. The CDR3 is made up of 13 amino acids. The CDR3 region is CASSPNGGYGYTF. In DNA form, the CDR3 reads TGTGCCAGCAGCCCCAATGGAGGGTATGGCTACACCTTC. The variable domain in full, completed from reference TRBV14 and TRBJ1-2, reads EAGVTQFPSHSVIEKGQTVTLRCDPISGHDNLYWYRRVMGKEIKFLLHFVKESKQDESGMPNNRFLAERTGGTYSTLKVQPAELEDSGVYFCASSPNGGYGYTFGSGTRLTVV.